These 18 T cell receptor beta chains originate from one sample sequenced in a study of glioma-infiltrating T cells after dendritic cell vaccination. Sequenced by immunoSEQ multiplex PCR; TCRdb stores in-frame clones only, minus some. In the table there are about 92,000 clones, around 86% of which are singletons. Source: blood, taken before dendritic cell vaccination. The receptors here all came from a human donor with glioblastoma.

The chain has TRBV27 and TRBJ2-1, with TRBD2 matching 12 bases. V lost 6 bases and J lost 4; bases outside the gene matches: 4. CDR1 MNHEY and CDR2 SMNVEV come from the germline V gene (reference sequence). CDR3 length: 15 residues. CDR3 in amino acids: CASSSGLAGYNEQFF. CDR3 nucleotides: TGTGCCAGCAGCTCCGGACTAGCGGGGTACAATGAGCAGTTCTTC.

This clone was recorded once. The chain joins TRBV7-3 to TRBJ1-6; possibly TRBD1 for D (5 bases). V was clipped by 3 bases and J by 10 bases, with 10 bases between them. This CDR3 is 13 amino acids long. Germline-derived CDR1 and CDR2 are SGHTA and FQGTGA. CDR3 sequence (DNA): TGTGCCAGCAGCTTCGGGGGAGGGTCACCCCTCCACTTT. Amino acid sequence: CASSFGGGSPLHF.

This clone appeared a single time. The chain carries TRBV30 and TRBJ2-7; tentatively, D is TRBD1 (6 bases). Germline CDR1 GTSNPN, CDR2 SVGIG (reference sequence). This CDR3 region has 14 residues. Trimming took 4 bases from V and 6 from J, leaving 19 bases between them. The chain's CDR3 is CAWTGVLGRAEQYF. The CDR3 DNA reads as TGTGCCTGGACAGGGGTTTTAGGACGGGCCGAGCAGTACTTC.

The CDR3 protein is CASSVSRGVNTGELFF. The CDR3 nucleotides are TGTGCCAGCAGCGTGTCCAGGGGTGTGAACACCGGGGAGCTGTTTTTT. The J gene is TRBJ2-2, the V gene TRBV9; D may be TRBD1 (6 bases). The CDR3 totals 16 residues. The V end lost 2 bases, the J end lost 1 base, and 12 bases lay between the germline ends. From germline, CDR1 is SGDLS and CDR2 YYNGEE.

The chain links TRBV27 to TRBJ1-1; no clear D gene. V gave up 5 bases and J gave up 0 bases, with 10 bases separating them. CDR1 MNHEY and CDR2 SMNVEV come from the germline V gene (reference sequence). The CDR3 is 14 residues long. CDR3 region: CASSPPGLNTEAFF. The CDR3 DNA reads TGTGCCAGCAGTCCCCCAGGCCTGAACACTGAAGCTTTCTTT.

This chain joins TRBV19 and TRBJ2-5, with 8 bases identical to TRBD2. The CDR3 has 14 residues. V trimming: 4 bases; J trimming: 5 bases; junction bases outside the gene matches: 6. The V gene's germline CDR1 is LNHDA and CDR2 SQIVND (reference sequence). The CDR3 loop is CASSTSAGVETQYF. CDR3 in DNA: TGTGCCAGTAGTACCTCAGCGGGAGTCGAGACCCAGTACTTC.

The CDR3 reads CASRGPNEQYF. CDR3 sequence (DNA): TGTGCCAGCAGGGGGCCCAACGAGCAGTACTTC. The chain couples TRBV11-2 to TRBJ2-7, with D perhaps TRBD1 (5 bases). This CDR3 is built from 11 residues. The germline V gene has CDR1 SGHAT and CDR2 FQNNGV. Trimming left V 6 bases short and J 5 bases short, with 8 bases between.

The V gene is TRBV7-3, the J gene TRBJ2-1; D perhaps matches TRBD1 (6 bases). The V end was cut by 1 base, the J end by 7 bases, with 14 bases between. Germline-derived CDR1 and CDR2 are SGHTA and FQGTGA. CDR3 length equals 15 residues. The CDR3 spells CASSLKTQGRNEQFF. CDR3 DNA: TGTGCCAGCAGCTTAAAGACACAGGGTCGGAATGAGCAGTTCTTC.

The chain employs TRBV14 and TRBJ2-2; weak D call: TRBD1 (5 bases). The CDR3 spans 17 residues. Germline-derived CDR1 and CDR2 are SGHDN and FVKESK. Trimming shortened V by 1 base and J by 4 bases, and 16 bases separated the two germline ends. The CDR3 nucleotides are TGTGCCAGCAGCCAAGTTTCGGGCAGGGTCGGCACCGGGGAGCTGTTTTTT. The encoded protein is CASSQVSGRVGTGELFF.

This clone was detected once. This chain joins TRBV16 and TRBJ1-4; D is ambiguous. Germline lookup yields CDR1 KGHSY and CDR2 FQNENV. The CDR3 loop spans 15 amino acids. Trimming stripped 0 bases from V and 0 bases from J, with 5 bases between. CDR3 bases: TGTGCCAGCAGCCAATCACGAGCAACTAATGAAAAACTGTTTTTT. It codes for CASSQSRATNEKLFF.

The chain has TRBV19 and TRBJ2-1; 8 bases agree with TRBD2. The CDR3 has 11 residues. From germline, CDR1 is LNHDA and CDR2 SQIVND (reference sequence). V trimming: 10 bases; J trimming: 10 bases; junction bases outside the gene matches: 6. The CDR3: CATRGGVEQFF. CDR3 nucleotide sequence: TGTGCCACCCGGGGGGGGGTCGAGCAGTTCTTC.

The chain carries TRBV7-9 and TRBJ2-7, with 8 bases aligning to TRBD2. This CDR3 comprises 15 residues. Unmatched junction bases numbered 7, after V lost 3 bases and J lost 3 bases. The V gene's germline CDR1 is SEHNR and CDR2 FQNEAQ (reference sequence). CDR3 sequence (DNA): TGTGCCAGCAGCTTGAAACTAGCGGAACTCTACGAGCAGTACTTC. Its translation is CASSLKLAELYEQYF.

The chain recombines TRBV6-5 with TRBJ2-7; TRBD1 matches 9 bases. V dropped 7 bases and J dropped 1; count of bases not matched to a gene: 8. The V gene's germline CDR1 is MNHEY and CDR2 SVGAGI. The CDR3 runs to 15 residues. CDR3 protein: CASTRTGAESYEQYF. CDR3 bases: TGTGCCAGCACCCGGACAGGGGCCGAATCCTACGAGCAGTACTTC.

The chain couples TRBV30 to TRBJ2-1, with 9 bases that match TRBD2. The CDR3 has 15 amino acids. Per germline, CDR1 GTSNPN and CDR2 SVGIG (reference sequence). The J segment lost 7 bases and the V segment lost 1 base, leaving 8 bases of the junction unmatched. The CDR3 nucleotides are TGTGCCTGGAGTGGGGTAGCGGGAGCGTGGAATGAGCAGTTCTTC. Translation gives CAWSGVAGAWNEQFF.

This clone was seen more than once but under ten times. The chain has TRBV5-5 and TRBJ1-4; the D is unclear. Trimming took 2 bases from V and 5 from J, leaving 7 bases between them. The CDR3 extends over 13 amino acids. CDR1 SGHKS and CDR2 YYEKEE come from the germline V gene (reference sequence). The CDR3 loop reads CASSLPGNEKLFF. The CDR3 DNA follows: TGTGCCAGCAGCTTACCAGGAAATGAAAAACTGTTTTTT.

The chain couples TRBV19 to TRBJ2-1; D possibly corresponds to TRBD2 (6 bases). CDR3 size: 15 residues. Germline V gene lookup returns CDR1 LNHDA and CDR2 SQIVND (reference sequence). V was pared by 4 bases and J by 9 bases, with 19 bases between. This CDR3 reads CASSSGGASSVEQFF. DNA for the CDR3: TGTGCCAGTAGTAGCGGAGGGGCCAGTTCGGTTGAGCAGTTCTTC.

Only one count was recorded for this clone. V usage is TRBV5-1 and J usage is TRBJ1-2; D call uncertain. Germline CDR1 and CDR2: SGHRS and YFSETQ. The ends were cut back, 2 bases at V and 3 bases at J, with 8 bases in the middle. This CDR3 is 13 amino acids long. The CDR3 loop reads CASSFVGDYGYTF. CDR3 DNA sequence: TGCGCCAGCAGCTTCGTCGGTGACTATGGCTACACCTTC.

The rearrangement joins TRBV7-2 to TRBJ2-7; 9 positions match TRBD1. Germline V gives CDR1 SGHTA, CDR2 FQGNSA. Unmatched junction bases numbered 4, after V lost 5 bases and J lost 2 bases. The CDR3 is 14 residues long. The CDR3 is CASSAGTGTYEQYF. The CDR3 nucleotides are TGTGCCAGCAGCGCGGGGACAGGGACCTACGAGCAGTACTTC.